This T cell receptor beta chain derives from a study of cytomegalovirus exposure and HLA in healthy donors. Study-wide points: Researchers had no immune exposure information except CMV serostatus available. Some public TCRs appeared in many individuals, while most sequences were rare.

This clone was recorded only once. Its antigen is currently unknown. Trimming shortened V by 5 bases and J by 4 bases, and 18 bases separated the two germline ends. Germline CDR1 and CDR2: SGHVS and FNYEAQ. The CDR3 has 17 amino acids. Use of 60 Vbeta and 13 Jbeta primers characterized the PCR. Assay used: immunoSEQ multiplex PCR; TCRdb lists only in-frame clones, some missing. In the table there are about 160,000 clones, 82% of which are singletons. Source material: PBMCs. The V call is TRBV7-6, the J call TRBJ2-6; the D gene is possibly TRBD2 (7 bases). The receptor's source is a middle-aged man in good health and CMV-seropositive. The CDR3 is CASSPLGGAVGANVLTF. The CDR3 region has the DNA TGTGCCAGCAGCCCACTTGGGGGGGCGGTGGGGGCCAACGTCCTGACTTTC.